The present T cell receptor (beta chain) was sequenced within a study of T-cell reconstitution after alpha-beta-depleted transplantation in children. Preparation of the TCRbeta library used unique molecular identifiers. TCRdb used MiXCR to reprocess the PCR reads, holding one entry per CDR3 protein. The data hold around 680,000 distinct CDR3 sequences, with 15% to 20% observed a single time. The CDR3 spans 12 residues. Trimming took off 6 bases at V and 5 bases at J, with 13 bases between the two ends. Germline V gene sequence: CDR1 SQVTM, CDR2 ANQGSEA. Sequencing used PBMCs from the stem cell graft donor, obtained from the stem cell graft. V and J are TRBV29-1 and TRBJ2-5; D may be TRBD1 or TRBD2 (6 bases each). The TCR was taken from a human donor who donated a stem cell graft to a child with acute myeloid leukemia. CDR3: CSVRGGTETQYF. DNA of the CDR3: TGCAGCGTCCGAGGGGGGACGGAGACCCAGTACTTC. Supplemented by reference TRBV29-1 and TRBJ2-5, the full variable domain reads SAVISQKPSRDICQRGTSLTIQCQVDSQVTMMFWYRQQPGQSLTLIATANQGSEATYESGFVIDKFPISRPNLTFSTLTVSNMSPEDSSIYLCSVRGGTETQYFGPGTRLLVL.